This T cell receptor (beta chain) was sequenced during a study of T cells expressing NK-cell markers. On the study more broadly: The study sequenced eight donors, seven HCMV-seropositive and one seronegative.

The germline V gene has CDR1 LGHDT and CDR2 YNNKEL (reference sequence). CDR3 size: 15 residues. TCRdb reprocessed the 5' RACE reads; each CDR3 protein has one entry and no DNA is given. This sample's table reports roughly 160,000 distinct CDR3 sequences. Regarding the study as a whole: HCMV specificity was not established for the expanded NKG2C+ T cell clones.

About this clonotype itself: Its antigen is still unknown.

This clonotype originated in a man aged 18-69 years in good health. Sequencing was done on a sample of blood T cells: a sorted CD56 or NKG2C T cell subset, CD4+ or CD8+ T cells, or bulk PBMC T cells (not recorded which). The chain recombines TRBV3-1 with TRBJ2-5; checking the TCRdb D call of TRBD1 is not possible without DNA. The CDR3 region is CASSPPETGGETQYF.